This T cell receptor (beta chain) was profiled in a study of siplizumab effects on memory and regulatory T cells. Findings and limits, study-wide: Under siplizumab, alloreactive sequences traced to unstimulated CD4+ memory cells were significantly reduced. Naive T cells looked more diverse than memory cells and looked like major alloresponse contributors. Roughly 80-95% of dividing CD4+ or CD8+ clones were without an attributable naive or memory phenotype.

Turning to this clone: Its antigen is unidentified.

The CDR3 sequence is 14 residues long. Germline V gene lookup returns CDR1 KGHSH and CDR2 LQKENI. Trimming took off 1 base at V and 6 bases at J, with 12 bases between the two ends. Only in-frame clones appear in the TCRdb table, and some are missing; sequencing was by immunoSEQ multiplex PCR. The data show more than 90,000 clones, roughly 94% seen once. The chain recombines TRBV18 with TRBJ1-2; D not certain. This TCR came from a human donor in good health. The sequenced sample was non-Treg CD4+ T cells sorted from blood. CDR3 coding DNA: TGTGCCAGCTCACCACGGGTAGGATCGGATGGCTACACCTTC. It codes for CASSPRVGSDGYTF.